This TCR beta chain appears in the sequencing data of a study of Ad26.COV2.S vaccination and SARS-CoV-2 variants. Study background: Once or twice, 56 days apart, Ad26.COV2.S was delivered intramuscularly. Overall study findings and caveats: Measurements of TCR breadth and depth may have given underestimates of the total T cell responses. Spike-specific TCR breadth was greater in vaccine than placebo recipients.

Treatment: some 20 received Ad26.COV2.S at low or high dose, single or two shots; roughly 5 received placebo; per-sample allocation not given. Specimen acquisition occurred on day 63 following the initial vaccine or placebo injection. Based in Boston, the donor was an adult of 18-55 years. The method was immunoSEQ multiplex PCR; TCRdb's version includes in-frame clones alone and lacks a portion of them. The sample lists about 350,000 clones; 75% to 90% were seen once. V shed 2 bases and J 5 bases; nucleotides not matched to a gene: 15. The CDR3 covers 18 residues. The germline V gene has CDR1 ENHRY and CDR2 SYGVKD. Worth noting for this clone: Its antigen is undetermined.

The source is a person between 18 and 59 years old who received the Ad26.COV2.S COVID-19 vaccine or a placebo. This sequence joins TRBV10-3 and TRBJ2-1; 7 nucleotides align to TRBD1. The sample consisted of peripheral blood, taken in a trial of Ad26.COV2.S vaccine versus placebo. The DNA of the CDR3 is TGTGCCATCAGTGAGAATGGGATACAGGGGTTGGGAGACAATGAGCAGTTCTTC. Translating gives CAISENGIQGLGDNEQFF.